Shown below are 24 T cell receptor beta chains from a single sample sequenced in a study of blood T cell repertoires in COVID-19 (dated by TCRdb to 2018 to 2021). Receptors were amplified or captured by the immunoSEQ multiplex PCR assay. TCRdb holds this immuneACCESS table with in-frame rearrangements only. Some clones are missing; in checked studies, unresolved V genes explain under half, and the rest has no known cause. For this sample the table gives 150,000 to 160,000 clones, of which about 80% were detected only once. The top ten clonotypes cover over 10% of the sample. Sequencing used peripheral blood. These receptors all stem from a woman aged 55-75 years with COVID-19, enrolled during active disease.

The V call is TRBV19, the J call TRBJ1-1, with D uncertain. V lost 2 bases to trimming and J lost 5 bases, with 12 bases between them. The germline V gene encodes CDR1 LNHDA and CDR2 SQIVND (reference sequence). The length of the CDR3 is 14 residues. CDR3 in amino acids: CASSIYESGTEAFF. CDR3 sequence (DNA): TGTGCCAGTAGTATATACGAGTCGGGAACTGAAGCTTTCTTT. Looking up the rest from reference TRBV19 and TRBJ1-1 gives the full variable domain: DGGITQSPKYLFRKEGQNVTLSCEQNLNHDAMYWYRQDPGQGLRLIYYSQIVNDFQKGDIAEGYSVSREKKESFPLTVTSAQKNPTAFYLCASSIYESGTEAFFGQGTRLTVV.

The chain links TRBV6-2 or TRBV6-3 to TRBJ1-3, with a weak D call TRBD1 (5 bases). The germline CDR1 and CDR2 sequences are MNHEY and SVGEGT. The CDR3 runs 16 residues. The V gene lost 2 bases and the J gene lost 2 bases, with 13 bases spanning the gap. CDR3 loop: CASSYATPGTGNTIYF. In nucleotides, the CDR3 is TGTGCCAGCAGTTACGCGACGCCAGGGACTGGAAACACCATATATTTT.

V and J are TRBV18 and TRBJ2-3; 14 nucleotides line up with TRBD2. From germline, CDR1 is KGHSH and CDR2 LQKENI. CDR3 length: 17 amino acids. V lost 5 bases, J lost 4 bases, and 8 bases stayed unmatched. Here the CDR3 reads CASSAGTSGRAADTQYF. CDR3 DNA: TGTGCCAGCTCAGCCGGGACTAGCGGGAGAGCGGCAGATACGCAGTATTTT.

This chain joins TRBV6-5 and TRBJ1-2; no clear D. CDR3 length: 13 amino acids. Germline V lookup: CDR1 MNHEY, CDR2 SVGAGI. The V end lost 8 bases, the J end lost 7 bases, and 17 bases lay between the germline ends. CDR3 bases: TGTGCCAGCGGTCCCGAAGCGGGTCGTGGCTACACCTTC. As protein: CASGPEAGRGYTF.

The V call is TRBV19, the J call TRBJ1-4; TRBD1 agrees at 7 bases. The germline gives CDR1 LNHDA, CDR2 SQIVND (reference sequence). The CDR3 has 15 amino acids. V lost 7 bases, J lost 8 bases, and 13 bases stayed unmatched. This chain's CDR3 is CASTDGQASEEKLFF. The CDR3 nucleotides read TGTGCCAGTACCGATGGACAGGCGAGTGAGGAAAAACTGTTTTTT.

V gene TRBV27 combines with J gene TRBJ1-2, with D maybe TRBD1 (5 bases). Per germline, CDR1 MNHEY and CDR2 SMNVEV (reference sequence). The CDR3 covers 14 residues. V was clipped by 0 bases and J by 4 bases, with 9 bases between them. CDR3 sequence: CASSLSGASYGYTF. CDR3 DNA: TGTGCCAGCAGTTTATCAGGGGCGTCCTATGGCTACACCTTC.

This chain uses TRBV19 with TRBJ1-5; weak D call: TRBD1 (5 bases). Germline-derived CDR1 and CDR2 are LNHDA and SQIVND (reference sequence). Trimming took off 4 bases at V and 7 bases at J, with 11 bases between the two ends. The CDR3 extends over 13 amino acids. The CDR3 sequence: CASSRGDEQPQHF. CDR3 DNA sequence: TGTGCCAGTAGTAGGGGGGATGAACAGCCCCAGCATTTT.

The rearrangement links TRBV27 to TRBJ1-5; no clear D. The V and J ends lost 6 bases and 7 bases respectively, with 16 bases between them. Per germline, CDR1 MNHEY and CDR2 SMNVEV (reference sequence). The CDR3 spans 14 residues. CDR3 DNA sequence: TGTGCCAGCAGCCCTCGGTCAGGCCTACAGCCCCAGCATTTT. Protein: CASSPRSGLQPQHF.

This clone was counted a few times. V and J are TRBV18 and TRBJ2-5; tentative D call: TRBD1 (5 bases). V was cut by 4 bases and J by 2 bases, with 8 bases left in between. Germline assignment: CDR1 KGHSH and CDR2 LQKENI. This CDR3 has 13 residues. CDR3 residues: CASSLQGQETQYF. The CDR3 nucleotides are TGTGCCAGCTCACTTCAGGGACAAGAGACCCAGTACTTC.

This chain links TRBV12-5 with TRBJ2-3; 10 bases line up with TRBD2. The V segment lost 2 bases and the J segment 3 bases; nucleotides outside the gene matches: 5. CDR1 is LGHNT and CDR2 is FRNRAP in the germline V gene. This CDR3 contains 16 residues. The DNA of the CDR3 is TGTGCTAGTGGTTTGTTCCTAGCGGGAGTGACAGATACGCAGTATTTT. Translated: CASGLFLAGVTDTQYF.

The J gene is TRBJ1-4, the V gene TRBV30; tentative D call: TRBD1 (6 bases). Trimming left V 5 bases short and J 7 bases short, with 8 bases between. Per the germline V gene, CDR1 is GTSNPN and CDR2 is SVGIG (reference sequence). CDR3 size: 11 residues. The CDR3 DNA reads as TGTGCCTGGCGGACAGCTGAAAAACTGTTTTTT. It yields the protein CAWRTAEKLFF. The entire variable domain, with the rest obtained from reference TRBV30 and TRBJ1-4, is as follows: SQTIHQWPATLVQPVGSPLSLECTVEGTSNPNLYWYRQAAGRGLQLLFYSVGIGQISSEVPQNLSASRPQDRQFILSSKKLLLSDSGFYLCAWRTAEKLFFGSGTQLSVL.

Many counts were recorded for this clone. The CDR3 sequence: CASQGSGASYNSPLHF. DNA for the CDR3: TGTGCCAGCCAGGGTTCAGGGGCCTCCTATAATTCACCCCTCCACTTT. The gene calls are TRBV25-1 and TRBJ1-6; D is perhaps TRBD1 (6 bases). The CDR3 loop spans 16 amino acids. V gave up 8 bases and J gave up 0 bases, with 14 bases separating them. CDR1 is MGHDK, CDR2 SYGVNS, per germline.

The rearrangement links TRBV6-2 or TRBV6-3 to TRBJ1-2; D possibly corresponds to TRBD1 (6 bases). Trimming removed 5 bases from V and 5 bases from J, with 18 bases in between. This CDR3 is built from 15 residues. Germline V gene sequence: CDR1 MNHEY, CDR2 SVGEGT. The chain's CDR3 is CASSDPDRILYGYTF. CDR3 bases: TGTGCCAGCAGTGACCCAGACAGGATATTGTATGGCTACACCTTC.

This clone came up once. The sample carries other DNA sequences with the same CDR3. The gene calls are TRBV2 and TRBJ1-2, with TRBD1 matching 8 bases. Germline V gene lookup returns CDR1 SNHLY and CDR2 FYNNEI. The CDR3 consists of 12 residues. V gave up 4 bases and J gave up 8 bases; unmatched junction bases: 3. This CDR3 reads CASSGTGGGYTF. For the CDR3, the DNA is TGTGCCAGCAGTGGTACAGGGGGAGGCTACACCTTC.

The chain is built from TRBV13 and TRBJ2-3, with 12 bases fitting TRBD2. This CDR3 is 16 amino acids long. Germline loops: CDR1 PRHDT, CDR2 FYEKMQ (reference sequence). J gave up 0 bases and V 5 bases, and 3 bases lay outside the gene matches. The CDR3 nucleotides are TGTGCCAGCAGCAAAGGGACTAGCGGGAGCACAGATACGCAGTATTTT. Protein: CASSKGTSGSTDTQYF.

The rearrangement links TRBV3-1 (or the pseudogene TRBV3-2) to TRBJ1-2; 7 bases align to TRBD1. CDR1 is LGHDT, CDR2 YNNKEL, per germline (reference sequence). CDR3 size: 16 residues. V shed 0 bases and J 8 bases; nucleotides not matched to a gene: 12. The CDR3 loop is CASSQEDLGDRQGYTF. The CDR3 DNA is TGTGCCAGCAGCCAAGAGGACTTGGGGGACAGACAAGGCTACACCTTC.

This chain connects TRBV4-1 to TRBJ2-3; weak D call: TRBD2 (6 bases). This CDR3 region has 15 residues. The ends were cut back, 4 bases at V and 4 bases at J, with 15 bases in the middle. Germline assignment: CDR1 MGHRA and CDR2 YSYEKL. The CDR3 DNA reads TGCGCCAGCAGCCCCTGGGCAGGGAGGTCAGATACGCAGTATTTT. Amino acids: CASSPWAGRSDTQYF.

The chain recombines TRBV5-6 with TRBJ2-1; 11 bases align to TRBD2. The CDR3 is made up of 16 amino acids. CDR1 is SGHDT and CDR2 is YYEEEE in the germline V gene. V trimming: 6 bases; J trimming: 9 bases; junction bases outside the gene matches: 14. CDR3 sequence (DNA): TGTGCCAGCACCTCCCTTAGCGGGAGGGCCCGGGGTGAGCAGTTCTTC. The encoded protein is CASTSLSGRARGEQFF.

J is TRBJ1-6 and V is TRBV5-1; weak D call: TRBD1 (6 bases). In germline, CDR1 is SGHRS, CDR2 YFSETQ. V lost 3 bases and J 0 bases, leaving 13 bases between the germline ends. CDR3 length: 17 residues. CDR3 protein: CASSSGHRDSYNSPLHF. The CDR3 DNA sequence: TGCGCCAGCAGCTCGGGACACCGAGACTCCTATAATTCACCCCTCCACTTT. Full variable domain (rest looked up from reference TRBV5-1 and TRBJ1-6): KAGVTQTPRYLIKTRGQQVTLSCSPISGHRSVSWYQQTPGQGLQFLFEYFSETQRNKGNFPGRFSGRQFSNSRSEMNVSTLELGDSALYLCASSSGHRDSYNSPLHFGNGTRLTVT.

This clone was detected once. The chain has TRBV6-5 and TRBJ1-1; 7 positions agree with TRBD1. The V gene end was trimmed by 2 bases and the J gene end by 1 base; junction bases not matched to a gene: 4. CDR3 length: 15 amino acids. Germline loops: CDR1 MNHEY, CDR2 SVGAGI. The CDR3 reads CASSYRTGRNTEAFF. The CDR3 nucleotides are TGTGCCAGCAGTTACCGGACAGGACGGAACACTGAAGCTTTCTTT.

This chain's CDR3 is CASSQASTSGTGKNIQYF. DNA of the CDR3: TGTGCCAGCAGCCAAGCGTCGACTAGCGGGACGGGCAAAAACATTCAGTACTTC. The rearrangement uses TRBV3-1 (or the pseudogene TRBV3-2) and TRBJ2-4, with TRBD2 matching 11 bases. The CDR3 is made up of 18 amino acids. Germline CDR1 and CDR2: LGHDT and YNNKEL (reference sequence). V shed 1 base, J shed 3 bases, and the junction held 8 bases outside the gene matches.

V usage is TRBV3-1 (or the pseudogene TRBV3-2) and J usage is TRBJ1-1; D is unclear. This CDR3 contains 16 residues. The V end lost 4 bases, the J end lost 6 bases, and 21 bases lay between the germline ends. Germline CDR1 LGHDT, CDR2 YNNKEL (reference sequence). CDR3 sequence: CASSPRAHGLGSEAFF. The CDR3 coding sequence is TGTGCCAGCAGCCCCCGGGCCCATGGACTGGGGTCTGAAGCTTTCTTT.

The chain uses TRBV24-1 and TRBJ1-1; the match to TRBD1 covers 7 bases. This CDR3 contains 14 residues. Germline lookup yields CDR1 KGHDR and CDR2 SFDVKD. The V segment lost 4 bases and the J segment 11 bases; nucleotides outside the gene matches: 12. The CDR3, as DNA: TGTGCCACCAGTGAATCTCCGGGACAGCGAGGGGCTTTCTTT. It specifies CATSESPGQRGAFF.

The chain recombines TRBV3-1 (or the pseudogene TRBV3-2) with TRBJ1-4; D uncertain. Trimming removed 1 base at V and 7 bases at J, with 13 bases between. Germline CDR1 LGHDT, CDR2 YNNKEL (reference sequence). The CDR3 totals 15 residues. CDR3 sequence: CASSQVGRKGEKLFF. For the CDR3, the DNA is TGTGCCAGCAGCCAAGTGGGGAGGAAGGGTGAAAAACTGTTTTTT.